The entry below gives a single T cell receptor beta chain sequence along with its context. Its antigen has not been determined. The record has no base qualities; no much larger clone is one base away. The sample originates from a study of cytomegalovirus exposure and HLA in healthy donors (dated by TCRdb to about 2017). Regarding the research as a whole: According to a later analysis, one platform produced both the roughly 110 validation repertoires and the 700 or so repertoires of the first cohort. The study aimed to test whether signatures of past pathogen exposure could be identified by cataloging public T cell receptors. To predict cytomegalovirus infection status, the study combined high-throughput TCR immunosequencing, statistical association of individual TCRs with disease status, and machine learning. Besides the first cohort of roughly 660 subjects, a separate validation cohort made up of roughly 120 different subjects was used.

The CDR3, from cysteine to phenylalanine, totals 16 residues. The retained sequence is limited to the CDR3, 48 bases, with the frame set at the first base. V gives up 7 bases and J gives up 2 bases, and the segment between their germline ends measures 15 bases. According to the germline V gene (reference sequence), CDR1 reads LNHDA and CDR2 reads SQIVND. The library was produced with the immunoSEQ multiplex PCR assay. For the original study's pipeline: To diagnose cytomegalovirus status from the catalog of TCR beta chain sequences, a statistical classification framework was built. TCRdb provides this immuneACCESS table in a form limited to in-frame rearrangements. Some clones are lacking; in checked studies, under half of them reflect an unresolved V gene, and why the rest are absent is not known. From that table come the V and J calls and clone size; the DNA was used to work out D and trimming. Recorded for this sample are about 82,000 clones; approximately 93% of them occurred a single time. About 0.7% of the sample lies in the top ten.

The donors belonged to the validation cohort of about 110 subjects, which was separate from the roughly 670-subject first cohort. Overall study outcomes, separate from this receptor: The classifier was reported to diagnose cytomegalovirus status with high specificity and sensitivity in both the original and validation cohorts. A later analysis had no HLA typing for the validation cohort, so co-occurrence there was scored across all 120 repertoires. A total of some 180 TCR beta chains were listed by the study as associated with cytomegalovirus. Subsequent analysis determined that TCRs grouped into clusters in the first cohort also showed a tendency toward co-occurrence across the 90 to 150 validation repertoires, and about 93% of cluster scores exceeded 0. Three of the identified cytomegalovirus-associated TCR beta chains were confirmed in vitro to be specific for cytomegalovirus antigens. The authors suggested that the approach could potentially be extended to other disease states and immunological phenotypes. Most TCR sequences were seen in very few donors, while some public TCRs were found in many individuals.

Recombination joined TRBV19 with TRBJ2-6; tentative D gene TRBD1, with 5 bases matching. Sequences were obtained from PBMCs. This clonotype was obtained from a man between 18 and 29 years old in good health and CMV-seronegative. The sequenced DNA is TGTGCCAGTATTAGAACAGGTAGTCCTGGGGCCAACGTCCTGACTTTC. The encoded protein is CASIRTGSPGANVLTF.